Presented here are 29 T cell receptor beta chains from one specimen sequenced in a study of PD-1 blockade in classical Hodgkin lymphoma (dated by TCRdb to about 2020). Interpreted using the paper, the time point label stands for: cycle 1 day 1 (C1D1), immediately before nivolumab initiation. Every trial patient had relapsed following autologous stem cell transplantation, and prior brentuximab vedotin exposure was what differed among cohorts A, B and C. Using a Miltenyi CD8+ T cell isolation kit, CD8+ T cells were purified from thawed PBMCs through magnetic negative selection. To prepare the library, the immunoSEQ multiplex PCR assay was applied. TCRdb obtained this table from immuneACCESS and retained in-frame rearrangements with V and J assigned. These tables miss some clones; where compared with another copy, unresolved V genes account for less than half of the shortfall, and the remainder is unexplained. This sample holds approximately 3,000 clones; 55% to 75% were observed only once. Approximately 10% of the sample is held by the ten biggest clonotypes.

The sequences come from CD8+ T cells from blood, collected at baseline. The receptor source for this set is a human donor with classical Hodgkin lymphoma.

J is TRBJ2-3 and V is TRBV27; D unresolved. V shed 5 bases and J shed 0 bases, with 9 bases lying between them. Germline V CDR1 and CDR2: MNHEY, SMNVEV (reference sequence). CDR3 length: 14 amino acids. The CDR3 loop reads CASSPTPSTDTQYF. Written as DNA, the CDR3 is TGTGCCAGCAGTCCCACCCCCAGCACAGATACGCAGTATTTT.

The chain employs TRBV7-2 and TRBJ1-2, with 11 positions matching TRBD1. Germline CDR1 and CDR2: SGHTA and FQGNSA. V lost 8 bases to trimming and J lost 6 bases; unmatched junction nucleotides: 5. CDR3 length equals 13 residues. CDR3 sequence reads: CASHPGQGDGYTF. The DNA for the CDR3 is TGTGCCAGCCACCCGGGACAGGGGGATGGCTACACCTTC.

The CDR3 sequence is CATSRDLDRWYSNQPQHF. In nucleotides, the CDR3 is TGTGCCACCAGCAGAGATCTAGACAGGTGGTATAGCAATCAGCCCCAGCATTTT. The V and J genes are TRBV15 and TRBJ1-5, with D possibly TRBD1 on 6 matching bases. CDR3 length: 18 residues. Germline lookup yields CDR1 LNHNV and CDR2 YYDKDF (reference sequence). The ends were cut back, 0 bases at V and 0 bases at J, with 15 bases in the middle.

The V call is TRBV27, the J call TRBJ1-2, with D maybe TRBD1 (5 bases). Germline V gives CDR1 MNHEY, CDR2 SMNVEV (reference sequence). This CDR3 is built from 16 residues. Trimming pared 3 bases from V and 4 bases from J, leaving 18 bases between. In DNA form, the CDR3 reads TGTGCCAGCAGTTTCCGGCACCGGCTGAGGGGCTATGGCTACACCTTC. Translation gives CASSFRHRLRGYGYTF.

The J gene is TRBJ2-2, the V gene TRBV9; 10 bases align to TRBD1. V dropped 2 bases and J dropped 3; count of bases not matched to a gene: 7. Per germline, CDR1 SGDLS and CDR2 YYNGEE. CDR3 length: 17 residues. In DNA form, the CDR3 reads TGTGCCAGCAGCGTTGCCGACAGGGGGCGTGACACCGGGGAGCTGTTTTTT. As protein: CASSVADRGRDTGELFF.

This clone was picked up one time. The chain recombines TRBV7-9 with TRBJ2-2; 11 bases agree with TRBD2. This CDR3 has 15 amino acids. Per germline, CDR1 SEHNR and CDR2 FQNEAQ (reference sequence). V gave up 6 bases and J gave up 7 bases; unmatched junction bases: 7. The CDR3 sequence: CASRDWGTSGGELFF. CDR3 DNA: TGTGCCAGCAGAGACTGGGGGACTAGCGGCGGGGAGCTGTTTTTT.

The chain recombines TRBV28 with TRBJ2-7; D is unresolved. V dropped 3 bases and J dropped 3 bases, with 9 bases sitting between them. The CDR3 is 13 residues long. Germline V gene data show CDR1 as MDHEN and CDR2 as SYDVKM. The CDR3 region is CASSFIRGYEQYF. The CDR3 nucleotides are TGTGCCAGCAGTTTCATCCGCGGCTACGAGCAGTACTTC.

The chain links TRBV27 to TRBJ1-6, with D possibly TRBD1 on 5 matching bases. Germline CDR1 and CDR2: MNHEY and SMNVEV (reference sequence). V lost 7 bases and J lost 10, with 14 bases in between. This CDR3 is 13 amino acids long. The CDR3 protein is CASTTGGSSPLHF. In nucleotides, the CDR3 is TGTGCCAGCACCACCGGGGGGAGCTCACCCCTCCACTTT.

The chain recombines TRBV6-5 with TRBJ2-7, with 8 bases matching TRBD1. Unmatched junction bases numbered 10, after V lost 5 bases and J lost 4 bases. This CDR3 region has 15 residues. CDR1 MNHEY and CDR2 SVGAGI come from the germline V gene. For the CDR3, the DNA is TGTGCCAGCAGTGCCCAGGGGGCGAGCCGATACGAGCAGTACTTC. Amino acid sequence: CASSAQGASRYEQYF.

This chain uses TRBV27 with TRBJ2-6, with D maybe TRBD1 (6 bases). The CDR3 length is 18 residues. V was shortened by 1 base and J by 8 bases, with 21 bases between the two germline ends. Germline V gene lookup returns CDR1 MNHEY and CDR2 SMNVEV (reference sequence). CDR3 nucleotide sequence: TGTGCCAGCAGTTTATTGAGTGGGGCAGGGGACGCGACCAACGTCCTGACTTTC. It specifies CASSLLSGAGDATNVLTF.

The V and J genes are TRBV6-1 and TRBJ2-3; no firm D call. The CDR3 covers 13 residues. Germline values: CDR1 MNHNS, CDR2 SASEGT. Trimming cost V 5 bases and J 2 bases, with 8 bases left between them. The CDR3 spells CASSNYHTDTQYF. The DNA of the CDR3 is TGTGCCAGCAGTAATTACCACACAGATACGCAGTATTTT.

This clone was counted only a few times. V and J are TRBV28 and TRBJ2-1; D unresolved. This CDR3 has 11 amino acids. The germline V gene encodes CDR1 MDHEN and CDR2 SYDVKM. With 2 bases removed from V and 8 bases from J, the gap between germline ends came to 4 bases. The CDR3 reads CASSLPHEQFF. CDR3 nucleotides: TGTGCCAGCAGTTTACCCCATGAGCAGTTCTTC.

The CDR3 DNA follows: TGTGCCAGCAGTTTAGCGGGAGTCCCTAGCTCCTACGAGCAGTACTTC. It specifies CASSLAGVPSSYEQYF. The rearrangement uses TRBV28 and TRBJ2-7; 7 bases match TRBD2. The CDR3 covers 16 residues. Germline CDR1 is MDHEN and CDR2 is SYDVKM. J was trimmed by 0 bases and V by 2 bases; bases with no gene match: 7.

The V and J genes are TRBV5-6 and TRBJ2-1; 7 nucleotides agree with TRBD1. The CDR3 loop spans 16 amino acids. J gave up 5 bases and V 0 bases, and 8 bases lay outside the gene matches. Germline V lookup: CDR1 SGHDT, CDR2 YYEEEE. CDR3 DNA: TGTGCCAGCAGCTTGGGAACAGGGGTTTCTAACAATGAGCAGTTCTTC. It translates to CASSLGTGVSNNEQFF.

CDR3 residues: CASSFGDDYGYTF. Here the CDR3 DNA reads TGTGCCAGCAGTTTTGGAGATGACTATGGCTACACCTTC. The chain recombines TRBV27 with TRBJ1-2; D gene ambiguous. Trimming pared 3 bases from V and 3 bases from J, leaving 8 bases between. There are 13 residues in the CDR3. Germline V lookup: CDR1 MNHEY, CDR2 SMNVEV (reference sequence).

The rearrangement uses TRBV27 and TRBJ2-1; unclear D gene. V was cut by 2 bases and J by 7 bases, with 6 bases left in between. The length of the CDR3 is 12 residues. The germline V gene encodes CDR1 MNHEY and CDR2 SMNVEV (reference sequence). This CDR3 reads CASSLSVNEQFF. CDR3 in DNA: TGTGCCAGCAGTTTAAGCGTGAATGAGCAGTTCTTC.

The rearrangement joins TRBV4-3 to TRBJ1-2; D is perhaps TRBD1 (5 bases). This CDR3 spans 15 amino acids. The germline V gene encodes CDR1 LGHNA and CDR2 YSLEER. V was clipped by 0 bases and J by 0 bases, with 8 bases between them. The CDR3 DNA reads TGCGCCAGCAGCCAAGACGAGGACACTAACTATGGCTACACCTTC. This gives the protein CASSQDEDTNYGYTF.

The V and J genes are TRBV7-6 and TRBJ2-7, with 7 bases fitting TRBD2. The CDR3 covers 15 residues. With V trimmed by 5 bases and J by 1 base, 8 bases remained unmatched. Germline assignment: CDR1 SGHVS and CDR2 FNYEAQ. CDR3 DNA: TGTGCCAGCAGCGTGGGGCGGGGGTCGTCCTACGAGCAGTACTTC. This translates into CASSVGRGSSYEQYF.

The rearrangement joins TRBV2 to TRBJ2-7, with a weak D call TRBD1 (6 bases). The CDR3 has 14 residues. Trimming pared 0 bases from V and 5 bases from J, leaving 11 bases between. In germline, CDR1 is SNHLY, CDR2 FYNNEI. CDR3 residues: CASSEALRGDEQYF. CDR3 DNA sequence: TGTGCCAGCAGTGAAGCTCTCAGGGGTGACGAGCAGTACTTC.

The gene calls are TRBV19 and TRBJ2-7, with D possibly being TRBD1 (6 bases). Trimming shortened V by 5 bases and J by 4 bases, and 12 bases separated the two germline ends. The CDR3 is 13 residues long. Germline values: CDR1 LNHDA, CDR2 SQIVND (reference sequence). CDR3 amino acids: CASSPTGWYEQYF. CDR3 bases: TGTGCCAGTAGTCCTACAGGGTGGTACGAGCAGTACTTC.

J is TRBJ1-5 and V is TRBV7-9; no firm D call. The CDR3 sequence is 17 residues long. The ends were cut back, 4 bases at V and 4 bases at J, with 20 bases in the middle. Looked up from germline, CDR1 is SEHNR and CDR2 is FQNEAQ (reference sequence). CDR3 residues: CASSSSRAVDLNQPQHF. CDR3 sequence (DNA): TGTGCCAGCAGCTCTTCGCGAGCGGTCGACCTAAATCAGCCCCAGCATTTT.

This clone has only a few counts. The CDR3 DNA is TGTGCCAGCAGCCACAGGGTAGTGGCCAACGTCCTGACTTTC. Protein product: CASSHRVVANVLTF. The chain employs TRBV11-1 and TRBJ2-6; D might be TRBD1 (6 bases). CDR3 length: 14 residues. The V end lost 5 bases, the J end lost 6 bases, and 11 bases lay between the germline ends. Germline V gives CDR1 SGHAT, CDR2 FQDESV (reference sequence). The complete variable domain, with remaining parts taken from reference TRBV11-1 and TRBJ2-6, reads EAEVAQSPRYKITEKSQAVAFWCDPISGHATLYWYRQILGQGPELLVQFQDESVVDDSQLPKDRFSAERLKGVDSTLKIQPAELGDSAMYLCASSHRVVANVLTFGAGSRLTVL.

V usage is TRBV27 and J usage is TRBJ2-7; 8 bases fit TRBD2. The CDR3 sequence is 16 residues long. CDR1 is MNHEY and CDR2 is SMNVEV in the germline V gene (reference sequence). Unmatched junction bases numbered 12, after V lost 6 bases and J lost 2 bases. The CDR3 DNA reads as TGTGCCAGCAGCCCGAGCGGGGGCATGGAGACCTACGAGCAGTACTTC. It specifies CASSPSGGMETYEQYF.

The J gene is TRBJ2-7, the V gene TRBV29-1, with a weak D call TRBD2 (5 bases). Germline lookup yields CDR1 SQVTM and CDR2 ANQGSEA. The CDR3 covers 13 residues. V shed 4 bases and J shed 2 bases, with 12 bases lying between them. The CDR3 DNA reads as TGCAGCGTTGTCATTACCGGGACCTACGAGCAGTACTTC. This gives the protein CSVVITGTYEQYF.

This chain links TRBV28 with TRBJ2-7, with 9 bases that match TRBD1. The trim removed 1 base at V and 5 bases at J, leaving 3 bases unmatched. The CDR3 runs to 14 residues. From germline, CDR1 is MDHEN and CDR2 SYDVKM. CDR3 sequence: CASSLSWTGDEQYF. Written as DNA, the CDR3 is TGTGCCAGCAGTTTATCCTGGACAGGGGACGAGCAGTACTTC.

The chain is built from TRBV19 and TRBJ1-4, with D unresolved. The CDR3 sequence is 16 residues long. The V gene's germline CDR1 is LNHDA and CDR2 SQIVND (reference sequence). Trimming removed 2 bases from V and 3 bases from J, with 13 bases in between. For the CDR3, the DNA is TGTGCCAGTAGTATATGGCCGCTTGGGGCTAATGAAAAACTGTTTTTT. Protein: CASSIWPLGANEKLFF.

This clone showed up just a few times. This chain joins TRBV9 and TRBJ2-3; the D gene is possibly TRBD2 (5 bases). Germline V gene sequence: CDR1 SGDLS, CDR2 YYNGEE. This CDR3 spans 15 amino acids. The germline V and J ends were trimmed by 0 bases and 1 base, with 9 bases remaining between them. The CDR3 DNA sequence: TGTGCCAGCAGCGTAGGAGGGATGGGCACAGATACGCAGTATTTT. Its protein is CASSVGGMGTDTQYF.

The V call is TRBV9, the J call TRBJ2-5, with D possibly called TRBD1 or TRBD2 (5 bases each). The V end lost 0 bases, the J end lost 3 bases, and 12 bases lay between the germline ends. The germline CDR1 and CDR2 sequences are SGDLS and YYNGEE. This CDR3 spans 15 amino acids. The CDR3 reads CASSVEGLGEETQYF. CDR3 nucleotides: TGTGCCAGCAGCGTAGAGGGTTTGGGGGAAGAGACCCAGTACTTC.

V and J are TRBV5-1 and TRBJ2-7; D uncertain. The V gene lost 1 base and the J gene lost 0 bases, with 8 bases spanning the gap. From germline, CDR1 is SGHRS and CDR2 YFSETQ. The CDR3 has 14 amino acids. The CDR3, as DNA: TGCGCCAGCAGCTTGACGGGCCACTCCTACGAGCAGTACTTC. Translated, it gives CASSLTGHSYEQYF.